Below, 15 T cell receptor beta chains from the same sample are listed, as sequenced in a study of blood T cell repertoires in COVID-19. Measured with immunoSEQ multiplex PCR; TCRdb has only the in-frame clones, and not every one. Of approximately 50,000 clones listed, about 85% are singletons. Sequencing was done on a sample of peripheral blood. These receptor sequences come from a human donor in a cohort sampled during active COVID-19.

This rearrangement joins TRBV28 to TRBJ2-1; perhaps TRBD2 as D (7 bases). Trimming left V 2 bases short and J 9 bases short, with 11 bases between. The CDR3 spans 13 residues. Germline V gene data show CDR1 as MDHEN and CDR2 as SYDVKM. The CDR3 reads CASSLGEGGEQFF. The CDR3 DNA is TGTGCCAGCAGTTTAGGGGAGGGGGGTGAGCAGTTCTTC.

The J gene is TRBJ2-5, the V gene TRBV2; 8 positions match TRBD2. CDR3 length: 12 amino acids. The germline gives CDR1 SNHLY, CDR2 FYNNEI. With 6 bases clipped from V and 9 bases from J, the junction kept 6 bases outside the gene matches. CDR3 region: CASRRLARAQYF. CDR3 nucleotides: TGTGCCAGCAGACGACTAGCGCGGGCCCAGTACTTC.

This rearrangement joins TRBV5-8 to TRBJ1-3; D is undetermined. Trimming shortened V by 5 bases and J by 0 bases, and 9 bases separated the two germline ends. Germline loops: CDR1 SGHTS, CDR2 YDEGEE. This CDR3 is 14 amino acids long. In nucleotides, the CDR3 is TGTGCCAGCAGTACATGGGCCTCTGGAAACACCATATATTTT. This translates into CASSTWASGNTIYF.

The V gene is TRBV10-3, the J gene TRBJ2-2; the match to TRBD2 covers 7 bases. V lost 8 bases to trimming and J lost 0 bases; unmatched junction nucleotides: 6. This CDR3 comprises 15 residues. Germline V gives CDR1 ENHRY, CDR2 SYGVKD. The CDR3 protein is CAIGTSVANTGELFF. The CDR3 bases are TGTGCCATCGGCACTAGCGTCGCGAACACCGGGGAGCTGTTTTTT.

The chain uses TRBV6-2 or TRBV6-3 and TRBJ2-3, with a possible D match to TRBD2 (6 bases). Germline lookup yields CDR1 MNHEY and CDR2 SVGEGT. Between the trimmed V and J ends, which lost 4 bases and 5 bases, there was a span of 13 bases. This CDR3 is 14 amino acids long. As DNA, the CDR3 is TGTGCCAGCAGTTGGGGGGAGACGCAAGATACGCAGTATTTT. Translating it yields CASSWGETQDTQYF.

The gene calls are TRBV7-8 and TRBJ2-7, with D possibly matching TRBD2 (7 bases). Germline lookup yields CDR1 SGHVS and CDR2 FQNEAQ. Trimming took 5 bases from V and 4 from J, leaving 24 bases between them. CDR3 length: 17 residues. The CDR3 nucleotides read TGTGCCAGCAGCCGAGACGAGGGGGGGCCGACTAGTTACGAGCAGTACTTC. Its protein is CASSRDEGGPTSYEQYF.

For the CDR3, the DNA is TGTGCCAGCGCGGGACTACGACTATGGGACGAGCAGTACTTC. Its protein is CASAGLRLWDEQYF. The genes are TRBV2 and TRBJ2-7; TRBD2 aligns across 7 bases. Germline trimming cut 8 bases from V and 5 bases from J; bases unmatched to any gene: 12. Per germline, CDR1 SNHLY and CDR2 FYNNEI. The CDR3 consists of 14 residues.

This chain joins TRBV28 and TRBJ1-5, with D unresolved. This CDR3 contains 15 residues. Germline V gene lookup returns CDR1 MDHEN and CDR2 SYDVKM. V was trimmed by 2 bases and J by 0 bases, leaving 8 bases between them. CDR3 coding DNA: TGTGCCAGCAGTTTAAGAGGGTATAGCAATCAGCCCCAGCATTTT. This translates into CASSLRGYSNQPQHF.

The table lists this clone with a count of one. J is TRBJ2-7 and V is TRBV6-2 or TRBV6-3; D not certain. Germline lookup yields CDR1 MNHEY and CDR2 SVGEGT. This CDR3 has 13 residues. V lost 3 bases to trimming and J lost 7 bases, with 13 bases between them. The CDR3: CASSYSGLREQYF. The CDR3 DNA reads TGTGCCAGCAGTTATTCTGGGCTTCGGGAGCAGTACTTC.

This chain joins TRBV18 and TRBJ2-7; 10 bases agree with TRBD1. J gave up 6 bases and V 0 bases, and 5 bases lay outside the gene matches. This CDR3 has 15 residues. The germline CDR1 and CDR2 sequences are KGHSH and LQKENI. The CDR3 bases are TGTGCCAGCTCACCACCGGGACAGGGGCACGGCGAGCAGTACTTC. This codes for CASSPPGQGHGEQYF.

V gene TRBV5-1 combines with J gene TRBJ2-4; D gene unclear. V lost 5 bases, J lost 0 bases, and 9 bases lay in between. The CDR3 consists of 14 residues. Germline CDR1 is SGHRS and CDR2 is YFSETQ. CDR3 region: CASRQELAKNIQYF. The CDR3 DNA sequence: TGCGCCAGCAGGCAGGAACTAGCCAAAAACATTCAGTACTTC.

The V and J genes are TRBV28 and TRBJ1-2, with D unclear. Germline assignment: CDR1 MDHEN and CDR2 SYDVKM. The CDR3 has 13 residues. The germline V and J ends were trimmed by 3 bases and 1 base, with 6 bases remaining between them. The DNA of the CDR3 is TGTGCCAGCAGTTTCGAACTTAACTATGGCTACACCTTC. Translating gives CASSFELNYGYTF.

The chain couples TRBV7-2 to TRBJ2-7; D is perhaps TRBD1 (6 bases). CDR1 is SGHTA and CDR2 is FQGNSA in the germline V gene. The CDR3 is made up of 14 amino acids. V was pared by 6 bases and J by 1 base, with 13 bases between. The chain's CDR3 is CASRQYRESYEQYF. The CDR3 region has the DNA TGTGCCAGCAGACAATACAGGGAGTCCTACGAGCAGTACTTC.

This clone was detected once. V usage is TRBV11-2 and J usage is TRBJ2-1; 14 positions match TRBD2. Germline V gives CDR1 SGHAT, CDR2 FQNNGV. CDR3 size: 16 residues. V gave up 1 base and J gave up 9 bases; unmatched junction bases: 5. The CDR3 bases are TGTGCCAGCAGCTTAGGGCCGGGACTAGCGGGAGCTGAGCAGTTCTTC. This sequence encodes CASSLGPGLAGAEQFF. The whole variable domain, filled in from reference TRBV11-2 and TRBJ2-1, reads EAGVAQSPRYKIIEKRQSVAFWCNPISGHATLYWYQQILGQGPKLLIQFQNNGVVDDSQLPKDRFSAERLKGVDSTLKIQPAKLEDSAVYLCASSLGPGLAGAEQFFGPGTRLTVL.

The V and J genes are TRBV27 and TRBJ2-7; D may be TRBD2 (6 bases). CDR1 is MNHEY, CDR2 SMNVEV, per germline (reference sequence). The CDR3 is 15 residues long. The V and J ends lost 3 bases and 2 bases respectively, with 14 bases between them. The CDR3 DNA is TGTGCCAGCAGTTTGAACCCGGGACTGGCCTACGAGCAGTACTTC. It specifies CASSLNPGLAYEQYF.